These 28 T cell receptor beta chains were sequenced from one sample in a study of vaccination and CD4 T cells after COVID-19. No antigen has been identified for these receptors. The Oncomine TCR Beta short-read assay sequenced DNA from cultured CD4+ T cells. One entry per CDR3 protein results from TCRdb running MiXCR on the PCR reads. The sample has around 16,000 distinct CDR3 sequences, 45% to 60% seen once. As to treatment: approximately nine-day PBMC culture with coronavirus spike peptide pools or control peptides (ViraFEST assay). The sample consisted of CD4+ T cells from blood, cultured in vitro. All receptors come from a human donor who had recovered from COVID-19.

This chain joins TRBV18 and TRBJ1-5; tentatively, D is TRBD1 (6 bases). CDR3 length equals 19 residues. V lost 0 bases, J lost 2 bases, and 20 bases lay in between. CDR1 is KGHSH, CDR2 LQKENI, per germline. In nucleotides, the CDR3 is TGTGCCAGCTCACCACCCGAGGTCCTACAGGGCGAGGGCAATCAGCCCCAGCATTTT. Its protein is CASSPPEVLQGEGNQPQHF. Full variable domain (outside the CDR3, taken from reference TRBV18 and TRBJ1-5): NAGVMQNPRHLVRRRGQEARLRCSPMKGHSHVYWYRQLPEEGLKFMVYLQKENIIDESGMPKERFSAEFPKEGPSILRIQQVVRGDSAAYFCASSPPEVLQGEGNQPQHFGDGTRLSIL.

A single count supports this clonotype. The chain recombines TRBV4-1 with TRBJ1-1, with a tentative D call TRBD1 (5 bases). Germline V lookup: CDR1 MGHRA, CDR2 YSYEKL. V lost 2 bases to trimming and J lost 4 bases, with 11 bases between them. The CDR3 sequence is 14 residues long. The CDR3 protein is CASSQQGDGTEAFF. CDR3 DNA: TGCGCCAGCAGCCAACAAGGGGATGGCACTGAAGCTTTCTTT.

This clonotype was found a few times. The rearrangement links TRBV20-1 to TRBJ2-1; TRBD2 matches at 8 bases. The CDR3 runs to 14 residues. From germline, CDR1 is DFQATT and CDR2 SNEGSKA (reference sequence). The V and J ends lost 5 bases and 12 bases, in that order; junction bases with no gene match: 15. For the CDR3, the DNA is TGCAGTGCTCGGACGGCAGGGACTAGAGTACGGCAGTTCTTC. It encodes CSARTAGTRVRQFF.

This clonotype appeared a few times. This chain uses TRBV24-1 with TRBJ2-3; a possible D gene is TRBD2 (5 bases). Germline V lookup: CDR1 KGHDR, CDR2 SFDVKD. The CDR3 covers 16 residues. Trimming pared 1 base from V and 8 bases from J, leaving 18 bases between. CDR3 nucleotide sequence: TGTGCCACCAGTGATTTTTCCCACGCGGAGGTGGGTACGCAGTATTTT. It encodes CATSDFSHAEVGTQYF.

This chain uses TRBV7-9 with TRBJ1-2, with a possible D match to TRBD1 (6 bases). This CDR3 has 16 amino acids. CDR1 SEHNR and CDR2 FQNEAQ come from the germline V gene (reference sequence). V lost 6 bases and J lost 3, with 20 bases in between. CDR3 amino acids: CASSFGGSRRDYGYTF. The CDR3 DNA is TGTGCCAGCAGTTTTGGGGGCTCCCGAAGAGACTATGGCTACACCTTC. Using reference TRBV7-9 and TRBJ1-2 for the parts outside the CDR3, the full variable domain is DTGVSQNPRHKITKRGQNVTFRCDPISEHNRLYWYRQTLGQGPEFLTYFQNEAQLEKSRLLSDRFSAERPKGSFSTLEIQRTEQGDSAMYLCASSFGGSRRDYGYTFGSGTRLTVV.

This clonotype was detected a few times. The chain is built from TRBV19 and TRBJ1-2, with TRBD1 matching 9 bases. The trim removed 4 bases at V and 4 bases at J, leaving 7 bases unmatched. Germline CDR1 is LNHDA and CDR2 is SQIVND (reference sequence). The CDR3 has 15 residues. The chain's CDR3 is CASSRGQGGSYGYTF. The CDR3 nucleotides read TGTGCCAGTAGTAGGGGACAGGGAGGGAGCTATGGCTACACCTTC.

The V gene is TRBV24-1, the J gene TRBJ2-7; TRBD1 aligns across 10 bases. V gave up 4 bases and J gave up 5 bases; unmatched junction bases: 4. This CDR3 comprises 14 residues. CDR1 and CDR2 from the germline V gene are KGHDR and SFDVKD. The CDR3 spells CATSDTGTGDEQYF. In DNA form, the CDR3 reads TGTGCCACCAGTGACACCGGGACAGGGGACGAGCAGTACTTC.

The chain has TRBV6-1 and TRBJ2-1; 12 nucleotides agree with TRBD2. From germline, CDR1 is MNHNS and CDR2 SASEGT. The CDR3 has 17 amino acids. V shed 3 bases and J 4 bases; nucleotides not matched to a gene: 7. CDR3 region: CASSDRLAGAKYNEQFF. The DNA of the CDR3 is TGTGCCAGCAGTGACAGACTAGCGGGAGCCAAATACAATGAGCAGTTCTTC.

This chain connects TRBV2 to TRBJ2-7; 8 bases fit TRBD2. The junction had 9 bases not matched to a gene; V was cut back by 5 bases and J by 6 bases. CDR1 is SNHLY and CDR2 is FYNNEI in the germline V gene. This CDR3 contains 14 residues. The CDR3 sequence is CASSLSGRSAEQYF. In DNA form, the CDR3 reads TGTGCCAGCAGTTTAAGCGGGAGAAGTGCCGAGCAGTACTTC.

The chain is built from TRBV7-2 and TRBJ2-1; tentative D call: TRBD2 (6 bases). V was shortened by 4 bases and J by 3 bases, with 16 bases between the two germline ends. Germline values: CDR1 SGHTA, CDR2 FQGNSA. The CDR3 is 16 amino acids. CDR3 region: CASSYSGTGHYNEQFF. DNA of the CDR3: TGTGCCAGCAGCTACTCCGGGACTGGACACTACAATGAGCAGTTCTTC.

This clonotype was picked up a small number of times. The chain recombines TRBV20-1 with TRBJ2-3; D is perhaps TRBD2 (6 bases). There are 14 residues in the CDR3. Trimming took 0 bases from V and 3 from J, leaving 10 bases between them. Germline V gene data show CDR1 as DFQATT and CDR2 as SNEGSKA (reference sequence). This chain's CDR3 is CSARDYRGTDTQYF. CDR3 nucleotides: TGCAGTGCTAGAGACTATCGGGGGACAGATACGCAGTATTTT.

V is TRBV4-3 and J is TRBJ1-1; D gene uncertain. The CDR3 runs to 14 residues. CDR1 and CDR2 (germline): LGHNA, YSLEER. The V end was cut by 0 bases, the J end by 4 bases, with 9 bases between. DNA for the CDR3: TGCGCCAGCAGCCAAGAAATAGTTGGCACTGAAGCTTTCTTT. As protein: CASSQEIVGTEAFF.

The rearrangement joins TRBV7-9 to TRBJ1-6; 10 nucleotides line up with TRBD1. Germline trimming cut 2 bases from V and 11 bases from J; bases unmatched to any gene: 3. CDR1 is SEHNR and CDR2 is FQNEAQ in the germline V gene (reference sequence). CDR3 length: 14 amino acids. The CDR3 loop reads CASSLWDRGAPLHF. The CDR3 region has the DNA TGTGCCAGCAGCTTATGGGACAGGGGAGCACCCCTCCACTTT.

The chain recombines TRBV19 with TRBJ2-1; 8 nucleotides line up with TRBD1. CDR3 length equals 15 residues. The germline gives CDR1 LNHDA, CDR2 SQIVND (reference sequence). Trimming removed 3 bases from V and 6 bases from J; junction bases left unmatched: 7. CDR3 DNA sequence: TGTGCCAGTAGTATTGGACAGGGCACGACCAATGAGCAGTTCTTC. It specifies CASSIGQGTTNEQFF. Combining the CDR3 with reference TRBV19 and TRBJ2-1 gives the whole variable domain DGGITQSPKYLFRKEGQNVTLSCEQNLNHDAMYWYRQDPGQGLRLIYYSQIVNDFQKGDIAEGYSVSREKKESFPLTVTSAQKNPTAFYLCASSIGQGTTNEQFFGPGTRLTVL.

This clonotype occurred a few times. The CDR3 DNA reads TGTGCCAGCAGCTTAGCGCCCTCGGGGAGCACCCTGTCGGCTTTCTTT. This sequence encodes CASSLAPSGSTLSAFF. V and J are TRBV7-9 and TRBJ1-1; D remains ambiguous. Germline CDR1 and CDR2: SEHNR and FQNEAQ (reference sequence). V was trimmed by 0 bases and J by 11 bases, leaving 22 bases between them. This CDR3 contains 16 residues.

The J gene is TRBJ2-1, the V gene TRBV20-1; D is possibly TRBD2 (6 bases). Per germline, CDR1 DFQATT and CDR2 SNEGSKA (reference sequence). Deletions cut 0 bases from V and 6 bases from J, with 12 bases between. The CDR3 has 14 amino acids. This chain's CDR3 is CSARDPGSGNEQFF. The CDR3 DNA sequence: TGCAGTGCTAGAGATCCAGGTAGCGGCAATGAGCAGTTCTTC.

The CDR3: CASRSLQGNQPQHF. CDR3 nucleotides: TGTGCCAGCAGGTCCCTACAGGGAAATCAGCCCCAGCATTTT. V is TRBV6-1 and J is TRBJ1-5, with a possible D match to TRBD1 (6 bases). The CDR3 sequence is 14 residues long. Germline-derived CDR1 and CDR2 are MNHNS and SASEGT. V was shortened by 6 bases and J by 4 bases, with 13 bases between the two germline ends.

The sample holds a few counts of this clonotype. In DNA form, the CDR3 reads TGTGCCAGCAGCCCCTCCCTTAACTATGGCTACACCTTC. It yields the protein CASSPSLNYGYTF. This sequence joins TRBV7-9 and TRBJ1-2; no clear D. The CDR3 sequence is 13 residues long. V was clipped by 5 bases and J by 1 base, with 8 bases between them. CDR1 and CDR2 (germline): SEHNR, FQNEAQ (reference sequence).

V is TRBV6-1 and J is TRBJ1-1; 10 nucleotides line up with TRBD1. This CDR3 has 15 amino acids. Germline V CDR1 and CDR2: MNHNS, SASEGT. V lost 6 bases to trimming and J lost 10 bases; unmatched junction nucleotides: 14. CDR3 amino acids: CASSFYRDRGLGAFF. In DNA, the CDR3 is TGTGCCAGCAGCTTCTACCGGGACAGGGGCCTGGGAGCTTTCTTT.

In its sample, this clonotype was seen a few times. The chain carries TRBV6-2 or TRBV6-3 and TRBJ2-3; 7 bases align to TRBD2. V shed 0 bases and J 2 bases; nucleotides not matched to a gene: 5. CDR3 length: 16 amino acids. The germline CDR1 and CDR2 sequences are MNHEY and SVGEGT. CDR3 sequence (DNA): TGTGCCAGCAGTTACTCGGCTAGCGGTAACACAGATACGCAGTATTTT. Its protein is CASSYSASGNTDTQYF.

This chain links TRBV6-2 or TRBV6-3 with TRBJ2-2; 11 bases are a match to TRBD2. V was pared by 4 bases and J by 4 bases, with 5 bases of the junction left unmatched. Germline lookup yields CDR1 MNHEY and CDR2 SVGEGT. This CDR3 is 16 amino acids long. CDR3 nucleotide sequence: TGTGCCAGCAGTTCCCGACTAGCGGGGCGCACCGGGGAGCTGTTTTTT. Its protein is CASSSRLAGRTGELFF.

V usage is TRBV6-2 or TRBV6-3 and J usage is TRBJ2-3; D gene ambiguous. Trimming pared 2 bases from V and 0 bases from J, leaving 24 bases between. Germline V gene data show CDR1 as MNHEY and CDR2 as SVGEGT. This CDR3 comprises 20 residues. In DNA form, the CDR3 reads TGTGCCAGCAGTTACGACACCGCGAAGGCCAGCAGCACAAGCACAGATACGCAGTATTTT. It encodes CASSYDTAKASSTSTDTQYF.

V is TRBV6-2 or TRBV6-3 and J is TRBJ2-3; tentatively, D is TRBD1 (5 bases). Germline V lookup: CDR1 MNHEY, CDR2 SVGEGT. The CDR3 has 16 amino acids. V was cut by 6 bases and J by 3 bases, with 19 bases left in between. The CDR3: CASSRRQFRGTDTQYF. The CDR3 DNA sequence: TGTGCCAGCAGCCGCCGACAGTTTAGGGGAACAGATACGCAGTATTTT.

The V and J genes are TRBV7-2 and TRBJ2-7, with TRBD2 matching over 8 bases. Germline CDR1 reads SGHTA; CDR2 reads FQGNSA. The CDR3 consists of 13 residues. The V segment lost 10 bases and the J segment 6 bases; nucleotides outside the gene matches: 11. CDR3 DNA: TGTGCCACCCTACCCGGGGGGGGAGTCGAGCAGTACTTC. It yields the protein CATLPGGGVEQYF.

The chain carries TRBV27 and TRBJ1-2, with D perhaps TRBD1 (5 bases). The V end lost 3 bases, the J end lost 7 bases, and 21 bases lay between the germline ends. CDR1 is MNHEY, CDR2 SMNVEV, per germline (reference sequence). The CDR3 consists of 16 residues. The chain's CDR3 is CASSLMGVGPVFGYTF. The CDR3 bases are TGTGCCAGCAGTTTGATGGGGGTCGGGCCGGTTTTTGGCTACACCTTC.

The V and J genes are TRBV27 and TRBJ2-7; 8 nucleotides align to TRBD1. There are 13 residues in the CDR3. Trimming removed 2 bases from V and 6 bases from J; junction bases left unmatched: 3. Germline V gene lookup returns CDR1 MNHEY and CDR2 SMNVEV (reference sequence). The CDR3 region has the DNA TGTGCCAGCAGTTTAGCGACAGGGGTCGAGCAGTACTTC. It encodes CASSLATGVEQYF.

In this sample, this clonotype turned up once. The J gene is TRBJ2-1, the V gene TRBV20-1; 9 bases align to TRBD2. The germline V gene has CDR1 DFQATT and CDR2 SNEGSKA (reference sequence). The CDR3 is 12 residues long. J was trimmed by 5 bases and V by 8 bases; bases with no gene match: 4. The CDR3 DNA follows: TGCAGTTTAGCGGGGGACCACAATGAGCAGTTCTTC. Its protein product is CSLAGDHNEQFF.

This chain links TRBV19 with TRBJ1-6, with TRBD1 as a possible D gene (6 bases). Germline lookup yields CDR1 LNHDA and CDR2 SQIVND (reference sequence). The CDR3 spans 16 residues. V lost 5 bases and J 2 bases, leaving 13 bases between the germline ends. The CDR3 reads CASSLTDSPYNSPLHF. DNA for the CDR3: TGTGCCAGTAGTCTAACGGACAGCCCCTATAATTCACCCCTCCACTTT.